This TCR beta chain was identified during a study of cytomegalovirus exposure and HLA in healthy donors. CDR3 length equals 16 residues. V was shortened by 2 bases and J by 7 bases, with 18 bases between the two germline ends. Germline lookup yields CDR1 MDHEN and CDR2 SYDVKM. Findings and limits, study-wide: Reports state that TCR beta sequences accurately predicted most subjects' HLA-A and HLA-B alleles. There were under 200 TCR beta chains listed as cytomegalovirus-associated. Presence/absence analyses assumed roughly uniform sequencing depth across donors.

Donors counted as nominally healthy when sampled, yet unrecorded immune exposures were likely. Researchers ran the PCR with 60 Vbeta and 13 Jbeta primers. Only in-frame clones appear in the TCRdb table, and some are missing; sequencing was by immunoSEQ multiplex PCR. Of roughly 130,000 clones listed, more than 70% were seen once; the top ten hold approximately 1%. To note about this clone: Its antigen remains unknown.

Sequenced material: PBMCs. The clonotype comes from a human donor in good health. The V call is TRBV28, the J call TRBJ1-5; no definite D call. CDR3 sequence reads: CASSLSVARNGQPQHF. The DNA for the CDR3 is TGTGCCAGCAGTTTAAGTGTTGCCCGAAATGGCCAGCCCCAGCATTTT. The full variable domain, rest sourced from reference TRBV28 and TRBJ1-5, is DVKVTQSSRYLVKRTGEKVFLECVQDMDHENMFWYRQDPGLGLRLIYFSYDVKMKEKGDIPEGYSVSREKKERFSLILESASTNQTSMYLCASSLSVARNGQPQHFGDGTRLSIL.